This TCR beta chain was found in a study of blood T cell repertoires in COVID-19. The wider study: The United States, Italy and Spain supplied acute and convalescent COVID-19 samples. Sources were T cells, B-cell-depleted T cells, or PBMCs; the material itself was cDNA or gDNA.

Looked up from germline, CDR1 is MDHEN and CDR2 is SYDVKM. The CDR3 runs 15 residues. The Seattle patients joined while their infection was active and were tracked longitudinally afterward. Source study methods: Estimated nucleated cell counts came from reference gene primer amplification. The data were produced by immunoSEQ multiplex PCR, yet TCRdb's version contains in-frame clones alone and is incomplete. V and J calls plus clone size are reproduced from that table; the DNA served to infer D and trimming. The sample lists about 210,000 clones, about 80% occurring once. Comments on this clone: The junction differs from germline at one of its ends, possibly a read error.

The sequence was obtained from a woman older than 75 with COVID-19, enrolled during active disease. Sequenced input: peripheral blood. The chain is built from TRBV28 and TRBJ2-2, with a tentative D call TRBD2 (6 bases). The CDR3 DNA is TGTGCCAGCAGGCCCCCGGAGGGGCGCACCCGGGGAGCTGTTTTT. This sequence encodes CASRPPEGRTRGAVF.